Below, 20 T cell receptor beta chains from the same sample are listed, as sequenced in a study of CD8 T cells in ankylosing spondylitis. TCRdb processed the 5' RACE reads anew with MiXCR; each CDR3 protein has one entry. The table shows about 240,000 distinct CDR3 sequences, with around 9.2% occurring only once. Sequenced input: blood, either unsorted or a sorted T cell fraction (not recorded which). The receptors stem from a male donor with ankylosing spondylitis or in good health (not recorded which).

The chain uses TRBV24-1 and TRBJ2-3; 8 bases fit TRBD2. Trimming cost V 3 bases and J 4 bases; bases outside gene matches: 5. CDR3 length equals 15 residues. CDR1 and CDR2 from the germline V gene are KGHDR and SFDVKD. The CDR3 is CATSDQREKADTQYF. The DNA for the CDR3 is TGTGCCACCAGTGATCAGCGGGAGAAGGCAGATACGCAGTATTTT.

This clonotype occurred many times. The V gene is TRBV19, the J gene TRBJ2-1, with D perhaps TRBD2 (6 bases). The ends were cut back, 7 bases at V and 4 bases at J, with 11 bases in the middle. CDR3 length equals 13 residues. Germline V gene data show CDR1 as LNHDA and CDR2 as SQIVND (reference sequence). This CDR3 is CASNTGTYNEQFF. The DNA for the CDR3 is TGTGCCAGTAACACCGGGACTTACAATGAGCAGTTCTTC. The full variable domain, with the rest looked up from reference TRBV19 and TRBJ2-1, is DGGITQSPKYLFRKEGQNVTLSCEQNLNHDAMYWYRQDPGQGLRLIYYSQIVNDFQKGDIAEGYSVSREKKESFPLTVTSAQKNPTAFYLCASNTGTYNEQFFGPGTRLTVL.

The table lists this clonotype with many counts. The V gene is TRBV3-1, the J gene TRBJ1-2; the D gene is possibly TRBD1 (5 bases). The CDR3 has 16 residues. The V end lost 4 bases, the J end lost 1 base, and 16 bases lay between the germline ends. From germline, CDR1 is LGHDT and CDR2 YNNKEL (reference sequence). CDR3 sequence: CASSLLHGTYNYGYTF. CDR3 DNA sequence: TGTGCCAGCAGCCTCCTTCATGGGACTTATAACTATGGCTACACCTTC.

The CDR3 is CATSDRTSGGTDTQYF. CDR3 sequence (DNA): TGTGCCACCAGTGATCGGACTAGCGGGGGTACAGATACGCAGTATTTT. The J gene is TRBJ2-3, the V gene TRBV24-1; the match to TRBD2 covers 13 bases. The CDR3 is 16 residues long. The germline V gene has CDR1 KGHDR and CDR2 SFDVKD. Unmatched junction bases numbered 2, after V lost 3 bases and J lost 3 bases.

This sequence joins TRBV7-9 and TRBJ2-5; D is uncertain. The CDR3 contains 14 residues. The V and J ends lost 4 bases and 0 bases respectively, with 9 bases between them. Germline assignment: CDR1 SEHNR and CDR2 FQNEAQ (reference sequence). The CDR3 reads CASSSARDQETQYF. The CDR3 DNA sequence: TGTGCCAGCAGCTCGGCCCGGGACCAAGAGACCCAGTACTTC.

This clonotype occurred many times. The J gene is TRBJ1-1, the V gene TRBV6-2 or TRBV6-3; 8 nucleotides agree with TRBD1. CDR1 is MNHEY, CDR2 SVGEGT, per germline. The CDR3 has 14 residues. Germline trimming cut 8 bases from V and 4 bases from J; bases unmatched to any gene: 9. The CDR3 sequence: CASCKPGGCTEAFF. The CDR3 nucleotides are TGTGCCAGCTGCAAGCCAGGGGGCTGCACTGAAGCTTTCTTT.

In this sample, this clonotype turned up a few times. The J gene is TRBJ1-2, the V gene TRBV30; D unresolved. CDR1 and CDR2 from the germline V gene are GTSNPN and SVGIG (reference sequence). The ends were cut back, 3 bases at V and 2 bases at J, with 19 bases in the middle. This CDR3 contains 16 residues. The CDR3 bases are TGTGCCTGGAGGGACCGGTCCGGGCTTGCCAACTATGGCTACACCTTC. Residues: CAWRDRSGLANYGYTF.

This clonotype was counted ten times or more. V and J are TRBV10-3 and TRBJ1-1; D is unclear. The CDR3 totals 15 residues. Trimming took 5 bases from V and 0 from J, leaving 13 bases between them. Germline CDR1 is ENHRY and CDR2 is SYGVKD. The CDR3 reads CAISPNGQMNTEAFF. Here the CDR3 DNA reads TGTGCCATCAGTCCCAACGGGCAGATGAACACTGAAGCTTTCTTT.

The V call is TRBV30, the J call TRBJ2-1, with a weak D call TRBD1 (5 bases). From germline, CDR1 is GTSNPN and CDR2 SVGIG (reference sequence). This CDR3 comprises 15 residues. V lost 2 bases and J lost 4, with 15 bases in between. The CDR3 DNA is TGTGCCTGGAGTCCCAACCCCCAGGGTTACAATGAGCAGTTCTTC. Translated, it gives CAWSPNPQGYNEQFF.

This clonotype was seen at least ten times. This chain joins TRBV7-2 and TRBJ1-2; 9 bases line up with TRBD1. V lost 1 base, J lost 6 bases, and 3 bases stayed unmatched. Germline V gene data show CDR1 as SGHTA and CDR2 as FQGNSA. The CDR3 loop spans 14 amino acids. The CDR3 region is CASSLDGTGNGYTF. The CDR3 DNA follows: TGTGCCAGCAGCTTAGACGGGACAGGGAATGGCTACACCTTC.

This clonotype was recorded at least ten times. The V gene is TRBV10-3, the J gene TRBJ2-3, with TRBD2 as a possible D gene (5 bases). V was pared by 0 bases and J by 0 bases, with 10 bases between. Germline-derived CDR1 and CDR2 are ENHRY and SYGVKD. CDR3 length: 16 amino acids. CDR3 residues: CAISESGGRSTDTQYF. CDR3 DNA sequence: TGTGCCATCAGTGAGTCCGGCGGGCGTAGCACAGATACGCAGTATTTT.

This clonotype came up many times. The chain joins TRBV6-5 to TRBJ1-2; D is unresolved. Trimming left V 2 bases short and J 1 base short, with 8 bases between. Per the germline V gene, CDR1 is MNHEY and CDR2 is SVGAGI. This CDR3 contains 14 residues. CDR3 in amino acids: CASSYAESNYGYTF. CDR3 sequence (DNA): TGTGCCAGCAGTTACGCCGAGAGTAACTATGGCTACACCTTC.

The table lists this clonotype with many counts. This chain links TRBV29-1 with TRBJ2-3; D is perhaps TRBD1 (6 bases). The length of the CDR3 is 13 residues. V was trimmed by 8 bases and J by 2 bases, leaving 14 bases between them. Germline assignment: CDR1 SQVTM and CDR2 ANQGSEA. The CDR3 nucleotides read TGCAGCACTCTACAGGGTCCCACAGATACGCAGTATTTT. This encodes CSTLQGPTDTQYF.

This clonotype was recorded many times. This chain connects TRBV20-1 to TRBJ2-7; D not resolved. Deletions cut 5 bases from V and 0 bases from J, with 11 bases between. The V gene's germline CDR1 is DFQATT and CDR2 SNEGSKA (reference sequence). The CDR3 totals 13 residues. The CDR3 reads CSARPKSSYEQYF. Written as DNA, the CDR3 is TGCAGTGCTCGACCGAAGAGCTCCTACGAGCAGTACTTC.

In its sample, this clonotype was seen many times. The V and J genes are TRBV25-1 and TRBJ1-2; maybe TRBD1 (5 bases). Trimming shortened V by 8 bases and J by 3 bases, and 13 bases separated the two germline ends. In germline, CDR1 is MGHDK, CDR2 SYGVNS. The CDR3 has 13 residues. The DNA for the CDR3 is TGTGCCAGCGGGAGGACGGGGGACTATGGCTACACCTTC. Translated: CASGRTGDYGYTF.

This chain uses TRBV12-3 or TRBV12-4 with TRBJ1-2; 7 bases fit TRBD1. This CDR3 has 14 residues. J gave up 3 bases and V 4 bases, and 5 bases lay outside the gene matches. CDR3 DNA sequence: TGTGCCAGCAGTTCCCGGGACAGATACTATGGCTACACCTTC. The encoded protein is CASSSRDRYYGYTF.

This clonotype occurred many times. The CDR3 region is CATSRETGVDGGYTF. The CDR3 coding sequence is TGTGCCACCAGCAGAGAGACAGGGGTGGATGGCGGCTACACCTTC. V is TRBV15 and J is TRBJ1-2, with TRBD1 identical over 8 bases. Per the germline V gene, CDR1 is LNHNV and CDR2 is YYDKDF (reference sequence). The ends lost 0 bases at V and 8 bases at J; junction bases unmatched: 8. The CDR3 is 15 amino acids.

This clonotype appeared many times. V is TRBV24-1 and J is TRBJ2-3, with D maybe TRBD2 (6 bases). CDR3 size: 16 residues. Germline CDR1 reads KGHDR; CDR2 reads SFDVKD. The ends were cut back, 4 bases at V and 3 bases at J, with 16 bases in the middle. In nucleotides, the CDR3 is TGTGCCACCAGTGACCCTGGACGGGGGAGTACAGATACGCAGTATTTT. Encoded protein: CATSDPGRGSTDTQYF.

This clonotype has ten or more counts. This rearrangement joins TRBV20-1 to TRBJ2-3; D possibly corresponds to TRBD1 (5 bases). Germline values: CDR1 DFQATT, CDR2 SNEGSKA (reference sequence). Trimming left V 0 bases short and J 1 base short, with 8 bases between. There are 14 residues in the CDR3. DNA of the CDR3: TGCAGTGCTAGAGAAAGGGGCCGCACAGATACGCAGTATTTT. The encoded protein is CSARERGRTDTQYF.

This clonotype was seen ten or more times. This chain connects TRBV5-1 to TRBJ2-1; unclear D gene. Trimming removed 1 base at V and 7 bases at J, with 15 bases between. Germline V gene data show CDR1 as SGHRS and CDR2 as YFSETQ. There are 15 residues in the CDR3. This chain's CDR3 is CASSLLYGSGNEQFF. CDR3 bases: TGCGCCAGCAGCTTGCTGTACGGGTCTGGTAATGAGCAGTTCTTC.